Below, one TCR beta chain is given with its context. The antigen is not known. The entry originates in a study of vaccination and CD4 T cells after COVID-19. Study-wide background: The post-vaccine samples came a median approximately 73 days after dose two (range 14 to 241). Points from the study as a whole: In convalescent patients, 304 of 307 vaccine-specific clones were spike mono-reactive.

Treatment indicated: approximately 9-day PBMC culture with coronavirus spike peptide pools or control peptides (ViraFEST assay). An Oncomine TCR Beta short-read assay was used to sequence the DNA from cultured CD4+ T cells. In TCRdb, the PCR reads were re-called with MiXCR into one record per CDR3 protein. The data hold about 18,000 distinct CDR3 sequences, with roughly 58% observed a single time. The trim removed 6 bases at V and 1 base at J, leaving 8 bases unmatched. This CDR3 is 15 amino acids long. From germline, CDR1 is MDHEN and CDR2 SYDVKM. The clonotype was recovered from a human donor who had recovered from COVID-19. The chain is built from TRBV28 and TRBJ2-5, with TRBD1 identical over 7 bases. This sample comprised CD4+ T cells from blood, cultured in vitro, obtained before SARS-CoV-2 vaccination. DNA of the CDR3: TGTGCCAGCAGCTCGGGACAGATGCTCCAAGAGACCCAGTACTTC. This translates into CASSSGQMLQETQYF. Based on the CDR3 plus reference TRBV28 and TRBJ2-5, the full variable domain is DVKVTQSSRYLVKRTGEKVFLECVQDMDHENMFWYRQDPGLGLRLIYFSYDVKMKEKGDIPEGYSVSREKKERFSLILESASTNQTSMYLCASSSGQMLQETQYFGPGTRLLVL.